The next 18 T cell receptor beta chains were all read from a single sample in a study of shared T cell receptors in the human thymus. Only in-frame clones appear in the TCRdb table, and some are missing; sequencing was by immunoSEQ multiplex PCR. The table has hundreds of thousands of clones, over 75% seen once. These data are also associated with another study on human thymus T cells.

Sequencing input: thymocytes. The receptors come from a boy under three years old with a congenital heart defect.

The chain combines TRBV27 with TRBJ2-7; TRBD1 agrees at 9 bases. The trim removed 5 bases at V and 7 bases at J, leaving 27 bases unmatched. This CDR3 has 20 residues. Germline V gene lookup returns CDR1 MNHEY and CDR2 SMNVEV (reference sequence). DNA of the CDR3: TGTGCCAGCAGTCTTCAGCCTCCTGTTTCGGGCGGGACAGGGTTCCTAGAGCAGTACTTC. Residues: CASSLQPPVSGGTGFLEQYF.

The genes are TRBV29-1 and TRBJ2-1; 10 nucleotides agree with TRBD2. The CDR3 is 15 amino acids. V shed 2 bases, J shed 0 bases, and the junction held 1 base outside the gene matches. The germline V gene encodes CDR1 SQVTM and CDR2 ANQGSEA. This chain's CDR3 is CSVERLAGSYNEQFF. In DNA, the CDR3 is TGCAGCGTTGAAAGACTAGCGGGCTCCTACAATGAGCAGTTCTTC.

This clone was detected only a few times. This chain uses TRBV28 with TRBJ2-7; 12 bases fit TRBD1. The germline V gene encodes CDR1 MDHEN and CDR2 SYDVKM. Germline trimming cut 0 bases from V and 6 bases from J; bases unmatched to any gene: 6. The CDR3 has 16 residues. In DNA form, the CDR3 reads TGTGCCAGCAGTTTATGCCGGGACAGGGGGCGATTCGAGCAGTACTTC. Protein product: CASSLCRDRGRFEQYF.

This clone was seen once. The V call is TRBV28, the J call TRBJ2-1, with TRBD2 matching 9 bases. The CDR3 is 17 residues long. The junction had 15 bases not matched to a gene; V was cut back by 3 bases and J by 9 bases. Per germline, CDR1 MDHEN and CDR2 SYDVKM. CDR3 region: CASSFVVAGVIVTEQFF. The CDR3 region has the DNA TGTGCCAGCAGTTTTGTAGTAGCGGGAGTTATAGTCACTGAGCAGTTCTTC.

The chain joins TRBV19 to TRBJ2-3; possibly TRBD2 for D (5 bases). The ends were cut back, 5 bases at V and 2 bases at J, with 11 bases in the middle. Germline loops: CDR1 LNHDA, CDR2 SQIVND (reference sequence). This CDR3 contains 14 residues. CDR3 bases: TGTGCCAGTAGTCGGGGTTCCATCACAGATACGCAGTATTTT. Encoded protein: CASSRGSITDTQYF.

The rearrangement uses TRBV5-1 and TRBJ2-1, with 11 bases matching TRBD2. The V and J ends lost 2 bases and 6 bases, in that order; junction bases with no gene match: 4. CDR1 is SGHRS, CDR2 YFSETQ, per germline. The CDR3 is 15 residues long. The CDR3 nucleotides are TGCGCCAGCAGCTTACTAGCGGGAGTTTCCAATGAGCAGTTCTTC. This translates into CASSLLAGVSNEQFF.

CDR3 in DNA: TGTGCCAGCAGCTTAGGACACTCCTCGGAGGCGTTCTTC. Amino acids: CASSLGHSSEAFF. This chain joins TRBV7-9 and TRBJ2-1; D might be TRBD2 (5 bases). The CDR3 contains 13 residues. V was shortened by 1 base and J by 15 bases, with 16 bases between the two germline ends. Germline-derived CDR1 and CDR2 are SEHNR and FQNEAQ (reference sequence).

This rearrangement joins TRBV5-5 to TRBJ1-5, with D unresolved. Looked up from germline, CDR1 is SGHKS and CDR2 is YYEKEE (reference sequence). This CDR3 has 13 residues. Trimming pared 2 bases from V and 8 bases from J, leaving 11 bases between. The DNA of the CDR3 is TGTGCCAGCAGCTTCGTCCCCCAGGAGCCCCAGCATTTT. Translating it yields CASSFVPQEPQHF. The full variable domain, in which reference TRBV5-5 and TRBJ1-5 provide the parts outside the CDR3, is DAGVTQSPTHLIKTRGQQVTLRCSPISGHKSVSWYQQVLGQGPQFIFQYYEKEERGRGNFPDRFSARQFPNYSSELNVNALLLGDSALYLCASSFVPQEPQHFGDGTRLSIL.

This clone was observed once. The CDR3 coding sequence is TGCGCCAGCAGTGAGTCCCCTTTAACCAAAAGACAGTGCACAGATACGCAGTATTTT. Translated, it gives CASSESPLTKRQCTDTQYF. The V call is TRBV10-1, the J call TRBJ2-3; possibly TRBD1 for D (5 bases). This CDR3 has 19 amino acids. Germline CDR1 reads WNHNN; CDR2 reads SYGVQD (reference sequence). Trimming took off 0 bases at V and 1 base at J, with 20 bases between the two ends.

The rearrangement joins TRBV7-2 to TRBJ2-6; 8 nucleotides align to TRBD1. Germline V gene sequence: CDR1 SGHTA, CDR2 FQGNSA. V gave up 0 bases and J gave up 2 bases; unmatched junction bases: 6. CDR3 length: 18 residues. CDR3 sequence: CASSLAGQEGAGANVLTF. In DNA form, the CDR3 reads TGTGCCAGCAGCTTAGCGGGACAGGAAGGGGCTGGGGCCAACGTCCTGACTTTC. Supplemented by reference TRBV7-2 and TRBJ2-6, the full variable domain reads GAGVSQSPSNKVTEKGKDVELRCDPISGHTALYWYRQSLGQGLEFLIYFQGNSAPDKSGLPSDRFSAERTGGSVSTLTIQRTQQEDSAVYLCASSLAGQEGAGANVLTFGAGSRLTVL.

V usage is TRBV6-1 and J usage is TRBJ2-1; TRBD2 might be the D (5 bases). Germline V gene sequence: CDR1 MNHNS, CDR2 SASEGT. There are 16 residues in the CDR3. Trimming removed 2 bases at V and 0 bases at J, with 11 bases between. The DNA for the CDR3 is TGTGCCAGCAGTGAAAAGGGTGGGAGCTCCTACAATGAGCAGTTCTTC. Protein product: CASSEKGGSSYNEQFF.

The chain uses TRBV7-6 and TRBJ2-7, with 10 bases identical to TRBD1. This CDR3 is built from 17 residues. Germline V gene lookup returns CDR1 SGHVS and CDR2 FNYEAQ. The ends lost 5 bases at V and 2 bases at J; junction bases unmatched: 12. CDR3 sequence: CASSHTPGQGNTYEQYF. CDR3 sequence (DNA): TGTGCCAGCAGCCATACCCCGGGACAGGGGAACACCTACGAGCAGTACTTC.

The genes are TRBV28 and TRBJ2-1, with 9 positions matching TRBD2. The CDR3 length is 14 residues. Germline lookup yields CDR1 MDHEN and CDR2 SYDVKM. Trimming at V came to 6 bases and at J to 12 bases, leaving 12 bases not matched to a gene. CDR3 loop: CASSIAGDSVGQFF. CDR3 bases: TGTGCCAGCAGCATAGCGGGAGATTCCGTAGGGCAGTTCTTC. Looking up the rest from reference TRBV28 and TRBJ2-1 gives the full variable domain: DVKVTQSSRYLVKRTGEKVFLECVQDMDHENMFWYRQDPGLGLRLIYFSYDVKMKEKGDIPEGYSVSREKKERFSLILESASTNQTSMYLCASSIAGDSVGQFFGPGTRLTVL.

The chain employs TRBV5-8 and TRBJ1-1; 8 positions agree with TRBD1. The CDR3 runs to 15 residues. Germline CDR1 and CDR2: SGHTS and YDEGEE. The J segment lost 5 bases and the V segment lost 1 base, leaving 7 bases of the junction unmatched. CDR3: CASSLYRRGRTEAFF. The CDR3, as DNA: TGTGCCAGCAGCTTGTACCGCAGGGGGCGGACTGAAGCTTTCTTT.

This chain joins TRBV2 and TRBJ2-3; 16 bases are a match to TRBD2. This CDR3 is built from 20 residues. Germline V CDR1 and CDR2: SNHLY, FYNNEI. With 2 bases clipped from V and 6 bases from J, the junction kept 14 bases outside the gene matches. The CDR3 bases are TGTGCCAGCAGTGAAATGGGACTAGCGGGAGGGAGTCCCGGGGGGGATACGCAGTATTTT. It codes for CASSEMGLAGGSPGGDTQYF. The variable domain in full, completed from reference TRBV2 and TRBJ2-3, reads EPEVTQTPSHQVTQMGQEVILRCVPISNHLYFYWYRQILGQKVEFLVSFYNNEISEKSEIFDDQFSVERPDGSNFTLKIRSTKLEDSAMYFCASSEMGLAGGSPGGDTQYFGPGTRLTVL.

In its sample, this clone was seen once. The chain has TRBV18 and TRBJ1-1; 8 positions match TRBD1. V shed 4 bases and J 5 bases; nucleotides not matched to a gene: 12. Germline values: CDR1 KGHSH, CDR2 LQKENI. This CDR3 region has 16 residues. The DNA for the CDR3 is TGTGCCAGCTCACTACCGACAGGGGAGGATTGGACTGAAGCTTTCTTT. It is translated as CASSLPTGEDWTEAFF. Drawing the rest from reference TRBV18 and TRBJ1-1, the complete variable domain is NAGVMQNPRHLVRRRGQEARLRCSPMKGHSHVYWYRQLPEEGLKFMVYLQKENIIDESGMPKERFSAEFPKEGPSILRIQQVVRGDSAAYFCASSLPTGEDWTEAFFGQGTRLTVV.

V gene TRBV28 combines with J gene TRBJ1-5, with D tentatively TRBD1 (6 bases). V lost 6 bases and J 6 bases, leaving 12 bases between the germline ends. This CDR3 comprises 13 residues. Germline assignment: CDR1 MDHEN and CDR2 SYDVKM. CDR3: CASSPDSFQPQHF. Written as DNA, the CDR3 is TGTGCCAGCAGCCCGGACAGTTTTCAGCCCCAGCATTTT.

The chain is built from TRBV10-3 and TRBJ1-5, with D possibly being TRBD1 (6 bases). Germline CDR1 and CDR2: ENHRY and SYGVKD. V was clipped by 8 bases and J by 9 bases, with 26 bases between them. The CDR3 is 16 amino acids. As DNA, the CDR3 is TGTGCCATCGCCGTAACAGGGTCCAGCCCCATTTGGCCCCAGCATTTT. Translated, it gives CAIAVTGSSPIWPQHF.